A selection of T cell receptor beta chains follows, all from one sample in a study of T cells after yellow fever vaccination. TCRdb passed the 5' RACE reads through MiXCR, listing each CDR3 protein once. The table shows 500,000 to 650,000 distinct CDR3 sequences, with about 12% occurring only once. The sample was PBMCs, taken on the day of the yellow fever booster vaccination. These receptors came from a man aged 25 to 45 who received the YFV17D yellow fever vaccine. Both conserved end residues are part of each CDR3. A D gene is named only where the DNA matches it firmly. The listing skips clone size in some rows; elsewhere it reads once, few, many or a size class.

V gene	clone size	D gene	J gene	CDR3 protein	CDR3 DNA
TRBV6-5	.	.	TRBJ2-1	CASWREYNEQFF	TGTGCCAGCTGGCGGGAATACAATGAGCAGTTCTTC
TRBV5-6	few	.	TRBJ1-3	CASSLDADTIYF	TGTGCCAGCAGCTTGGACGCTGACACCATATATTTT
TRBV6-4	.	.	TRBJ1-1	CASSDFLGSTEAFF	TGTGCCAGCAGTGACTTCCTTGGGAGCACTGAAGCTTTCTTT
TRBV4-3	once	.	TRBJ1-2	CASSPVGPGSGYTF	TGCGCCAGCAGCCCGGTTGGTCCAGGGTCTGGCTACACCTTC
TRBV3-1	.	TRBD1	TRBJ2-1	CASSQAPDRGIEQFF	TGTGCCAGCAGCCAAGCTCCAGACAGGGGAATTGAGCAGTTCTTC
TRBV7-9	many	.	TRBJ2-3	CASSSIGGTDTQYF	TGTGCCAGCAGCTCCATAGGAGGCACAGATACGCAGTATTTT
TRBV19	.	.	TRBJ2-3	CASKERVPTDTQYF	TGTGCCAGTAAAGAAAGAGTTCCCACAGATACGCAGTATTTT
TRBV19	few	TRBD1	TRBJ1-2	CAVTGTGMSYGYTF	TGTGCCGTCACCGGGACAGGGATGAGCTATGGCTACACCTTC
TRBV6-2/TRBV6-3	.	.	TRBJ2-4	CASSSHRTGPLPDIQYF	TGTGCCAGCAGTTCTCACCGGACGGGACCACTGCCTGACATTCAGTACTTC
TRBV7-3	.	.	TRBJ2-3	CASSLGGRTDSTDTQYF	TGTGCCAGCAGCTTGGGAGGACGGACAGATAGCACAGATACGCAGTATTTT
TRBV20-1	few	.	TRBJ1-6	CSARDGGQPDNNSPLHF	TGCAGTGCTAGAGATGGGGGGCAGCCGGACAATAATTCACCCCTCCACTTT
TRBV27	.	TRBD1	TRBJ1-5	CASSPGTVIIWPLHF	TGTGCCAGCAGTCCCGGGACAGTAATAATATGGCCCCTGCATTTT
TRBV18	.	.	TRBJ2-4	CASSPTRLAKNIQYF	TGTGCCAGCTCACCGACACGCCTAGCCAAAAACATTCAGTACTTC
TRBV12-3/TRBV12-4	few	.	TRBJ2-5	CASRTAGPTQYF	TGTGCCAGCAGAACCGCTGGCCCGACCCAGTACTTC
TRBV20-1	.	.	TRBJ2-7	CSARGWASDSYEQYF	TGCAGTGCTAGGGGGTGGGCTAGCGACTCCTACGAGCAGTACTTC
TRBV28	many	TRBD1	TRBJ2-1	CASGGQGALLSSYNEQFF	TGTGCCAGCGGTGGACAGGGGGCACTTCTGAGCTCCTACAATGAGCAGTTCTTC
TRBV20-1	many	.	TRBJ1-5	CSARTGIRNQPQHF	TGCAGTGCCAGAACAGGTATCAGGAATCAGCCCCAGCATTTT
TRBV7-2	many	.	TRBJ2-7	CASSSAGPAGYEQYF	TGTGCCAGCAGCTCTGCGGGTCCCGCGGGTTACGAGCAGTACTTC
TRBV6-1	.	TRBD1	TRBJ2-1	CASSEGQGLVNEQFF	TGTGCCAGCAGTGAAGGACAGGGGTTGGTCAATGAGCAGTTCTTC
TRBV6-1	.	TRBD1	TRBJ2-7	CASTPGQGAYEQYF	TGTGCCAGCACCCCGGGCCAGGGGGCTTACGAGCAGTACTTC
TRBV7-9	.	.	TRBJ2-1	CASTLANQNEQFF	TGTGCCAGCACCCTAGCTAACCAGAATGAGCAGTTCTTC
TRBV27	few	.	TRBJ2-7	CASSLTGTNNYEQYF	TGTGCCAGCAGTCTGACGGGGACCAACAACTACGAGCAGTACTTC
TRBV20-1	many	.	TRBJ2-3	CSARDPRAGEWTDTQYF	TGCAGTGCTAGAGACCCTAGGGCGGGCGAGTGGACAGATACGCAGTATTTT
TRBV4-2	.	TRBD2	TRBJ2-3	CASSQEESGRDVTQYF	TGTGCCAGCAGCCAAGAAGAAAGCGGGAGGGATGTTACGCAGTATTTT
TRBV2	few	TRBD2	TRBJ2-1	CASIKGLAGENSYNEQFF	TGTGCCAGCATAAAGGGACTAGCGGGAGAGAATAGCTACAATGAGCAGTTCTTC
TRBV29-1	many	TRBD1	TRBJ2-3	CSVVDLGGAGTDTQYF	TGCAGCGTTGTCGACTTAGGGGGCGCGGGCACAGATACGCAGTATTTT
TRBV6-5	.	.	TRBJ2-2	CASKVGGELFF	TGTGCCAGCAAAGTCGGGGGGGAGCTGTTTTTT
TRBV12-3/TRBV12-4	few	.	TRBJ2-2	CASSLLLNTGELFF	TGTGCCAGCAGTTTGTTACTCAACACCGGGGAGCTGTTTTTT
TRBV30	.	.	TRBJ1-2	CAWSVQGPYGYTF	TGTGCCTGGAGTGTACAAGGGCCCTATGGCTACACCTTC
TRBV7-2	few	TRBD2	TRBJ2-1	CASSSAGGPYEQFF	TGTGCCAGCAGCTCAGCGGGAGGGCCCTATGAGCAGTTCTTC
TRBV7-2	.	TRBD1	TRBJ2-5	CASSGYRGPQETQYF	TGTGCCAGCAGCGGCTACAGGGGCCCCCAAGAGACCCAGTACTTC
TRBV12-3/TRBV12-4	many	TRBD1	TRBJ2-3	CASQVDRGDTQYF	TGTGCCAGCCAAGTTGACAGGGGAGATACGCAGTATTTT
TRBV12-3/TRBV12-4	few	TRBD1	TRBJ1-6	CASSPPTNRGQGSPLHF	TGTGCCAGCAGTCCACCAACGAACAGGGGGCAGGGTTCACCCCTCCACTTT
TRBV15	few	TRBD1	TRBJ1-2	CATSTEQSGGANYGYTF	TGTGCCACCAGCACAGAGCAGTCAGGGGGCGCTAACTATGGCTACACCTTC
TRBV19	.	TRBD1	TRBJ1-2	CASSIGRGRAYGYTF	TGTGCCAGTAGTATTGGCAGGGGGCGCGCCTATGGCTACACCTTC
TRBV7-2	.	.	TRBJ2-3	CASSFGGGGYTQYF	TGTGCCAGCAGCTTCGGCGGGGGCGGTTATACGCAGTATTTT
TRBV29-1	few	TRBD2	TRBJ2-3	CSVDRGRAADTQYF	TGCAGCGTTGATCGCGGGAGGGCCGCAGATACGCAGTATTTT
TRBV23-1	.	.	TRBJ2-7	CASSRESNEQYF	TGCGCCAGCTCAAGGGAAAGCAACGAGCAGTACTTC
TRBV18	.	TRBD1	TRBJ2-7	CASSPNDRGLSYEQYF	TGTGCCAGCTCACCAAACGACAGGGGCCTCTCCTACGAGCAGTACTTC
TRBV9	few	TRBD2	TRBJ2-3	CASSVGLAGGRAGTDTQYF	TGTGCCAGCAGCGTAGGACTAGCGGGAGGGAGGGCAGGCACAGATACGCAGTATTTT
TRBV15	.	.	TRBJ2-7	CATSRDIGEGAYEQYF	TGTGCCACCAGCAGAGATATTGGTGAGGGCGCTTACGAGCAGTACTTC
TRBV3-1	.	TRBD2	TRBJ2-1	CASSHPGLERREFF	TGTGCCAGCAGCCACCCCGGACTAGAACGGCGTGAGTTCTTC
TRBV7-8	.	TRBD1	TRBJ2-1	CASSEVDRGFTEQFF	TGTGCCAGCAGCGAGGTGGACAGGGGGTTCACTGAGCAGTTCTTC
TRBV7-2	few	TRBD2	TRBJ2-5	CASSLEVAGGTQYF	TGTGCCAGCAGCTTAGAGGTTGCGGGAGGGACCCAGTACTTC
TRBV20-1	once	TRBD2	TRBJ2-1	CCARAYGEGLGSEQFF	TGCTGTGCTAGAGCGTACGGGGAGGGATTAGGTAGTGAGCAGTTCTTC
TRBV10-3	few	.	TRBJ2-5	CAISEAETQYF	TGTGCCATCAGTGAGGCGGAGACCCAGTACTTC
TRBV4-1	few	TRBD1	TRBJ2-5	CASSLLPPTGHEETQYF	TGCGCCAGCAGCCTACTGCCGCCGACAGGGCATGAAGAGACCCAGTACTTC
TRBV14	once	.	TRBJ2-3	CASSQVSANTQYF	TGTGCCAGCAGCCAAGTATCCGCAAATACGCAGTATTTT
TRBV5-1	few	TRBD2	TRBJ2-1	CASSSGLAPESSDEQFF	TGCGCCAGCAGCTCGGGACTAGCCCCGGAAAGTAGCGATGAGCAGTTCTTC
TRBV20-1	.	TRBD2	TRBJ2-1	CSARGIAGVSLDEQFF	TGCAGTGCTAGGGGAATAGCGGGAGTCTCATTGGATGAGCAGTTCTTC
TRBV12-3/TRBV12-4	.	TRBD1	TRBJ2-3	CASSLGQETDTQYF	TGTGCCAGCAGTTTGGGACAGGAGACAGATACGCAGTATTTT
TRBV15	few	TRBD2	TRBJ2-2	CATSRDGTAGGTGELFF	TGTGCCACCAGCAGAGATGGAACGGCGGGAGGCACCGGGGAGCTGTTTTTT
TRBV9	few	.	TRBJ2-1	CASSSTGSQFF	TGTGCCAGCAGCTCCACCGGTTCGCAGTTCTTC
TRBV5-1	.	.	TRBJ2-2	CASSLAGSGVLSRELFF	TGCGCCAGCAGCTTGGCCGGCTCCGGAGTACTTTCTCGGGAGCTGTTTTTT
TRBV20-1	many	.	TRBJ2-3	CSVTPRRGASTDTQYF	TGCAGTGTTACCCCTCGGCGCGGCGCTAGCACAGATACGCAGTATTTT
TRBV12-3/TRBV12-4	few	TRBD1	TRBJ2-7	CASSRGPGQGYEQYF	TGTGCCAGCAGCCGTGGCCCGGGACAGGGTTACGAGCAGTACTTC
TRBV4-3	.	.	TRBJ2-1	CASSQDLGTLDYNEQFF	TGCGCCAGCAGCCAAGATTTGGGGACTCTTGATTACAATGAGCAGTTCTTC
TRBV20-1	.	TRBD2	TRBJ2-1	CSARRLAGPPSSYNEQFF	TGCAGTGCTAGAAGGCTAGCGGGGCCCCCAAGCTCCTACAATGAGCAGTTCTTC
TRBV10-3	few	TRBD2	TRBJ2-5	CAISAGGKETQYF	TGTGCCATCAGTGCCGGGGGGAAAGAGACCCAGTACTTC
TRBV15	.	.	TRBJ2-3	CATYPGAGHGTDTQYF	TGTGCCACGTACCCAGGGGCGGGACACGGCACAGATACGCAGTATTTT